These 25 T cell receptor beta chains share one sample of origin, sequenced in a study of blood T cell repertoires in COVID-19. Clones were read by immunoSEQ multiplex PCR, and TCRdb kept only the in-frame ones, dropping some. The data hold around 15,000 clones, with 89% observed a single time. What was sequenced was peripheral blood. These receptors were collected from a man older than 75 with acute or convalescent COVID-19.

The chain combines TRBV5-1 with TRBJ1-4; D gene ambiguous. This CDR3 is 14 amino acids long. Germline V CDR1 and CDR2: SGHRS, YFSETQ. Trimming removed 4 bases at V and 0 bases at J, with 7 bases between. CDR3 bases: TGCGCCAGCAGCCTGGTCGCAACTAATGAAAAACTGTTTTTT. This encodes CASSLVATNEKLFF.

The rearrangement links TRBV29-1 to TRBJ2-3; unclear D gene. The V gene lost 4 bases and the J gene lost 0 bases, with 5 bases spanning the gap. The length of the CDR3 is 12 residues. Germline V lookup: CDR1 SQVTM, CDR2 ANQGSEA. CDR3 sequence reads: CSVGGSTDTQYF. In DNA form, the CDR3 reads TGCAGCGTTGGCGGCAGCACAGATACGCAGTATTTT.

The chain joins TRBV2 to TRBJ2-2, with TRBD1 as a possible D gene (6 bases). CDR1 SNHLY and CDR2 FYNNEI come from the germline V gene. This CDR3 is 13 amino acids long. The V and J ends lost 6 bases and 6 bases respectively, with 11 bases between them. The CDR3 DNA reads TGTGCCAGCAGCCAACAGGGTTCCGGGGAGCTGTTTTTT. It yields the protein CASSQQGSGELFF.

The CDR3 sequence: CAWRTGAGNTIYF. The DNA of the CDR3 is TGTGCCTGGAGGACAGGGGCTGGAAACACCATATATTTT. The V call is TRBV30, the J call TRBJ1-3, with TRBD1 matching over 8 bases. The CDR3 has 13 amino acids. Trimming cost V 3 bases and J 2 bases; bases outside gene matches: 0. Germline values: CDR1 GTSNPN, CDR2 SVGIG (reference sequence).

This rearrangement joins TRBV19 to TRBJ1-2; D might be TRBD1 (6 bases). CDR1 is LNHDA and CDR2 is SQIVND in the germline V gene (reference sequence). Trimming took off 7 bases at V and 1 base at J, with 10 bases between the two ends. This CDR3 is built from 13 residues. The CDR3 nucleotides are TGTGCCAGTAAGGCAGGGGATAACTATGGCTACACCTTC. Amino acids: CASKAGDNYGYTF.

The CDR3 here is CASSLIGTGLIETQYF. The CDR3 coding sequence is TGTGCCAGCAGTTTAATTGGGACAGGGTTAATTGAGACCCAGTACTTC. This chain joins TRBV27 and TRBJ2-5, with 9 nucleotides matching TRBD1. J was trimmed by 5 bases and V by 2 bases; bases with no gene match: 9. Germline assignment: CDR1 MNHEY and CDR2 SMNVEV (reference sequence). The CDR3 length is 16 residues.

CDR3 protein: CASSRGDSEKLFF. CDR3 nucleotide sequence: TGTGCCAGTAGTAGGGGGGATTCGGAAAAACTGTTTTTT. V and J are TRBV19 and TRBJ1-4; weak D call: TRBD1 (5 bases). The CDR3 has 13 residues. Trimming removed 4 bases from V and 8 bases from J, with 11 bases in between. The V gene's germline CDR1 is LNHDA and CDR2 SQIVND (reference sequence).

The genes are TRBV4-1 and TRBJ1-1; D gene uncertain. Trimming shortened V by 0 bases and J by 11 bases, and 10 bases separated the two germline ends. This CDR3 is 12 amino acids long. Germline lookup yields CDR1 MGHRA and CDR2 YSYEKL. This chain's CDR3 is CASSQDTGSAFF. CDR3 bases: TGCGCCAGCAGCCAAGATACGGGGAGCGCTTTCTTT.

On this clone: This sample also contains other DNA sequences that code for the same CDR3. This sequence joins TRBV2 and TRBJ1-5; 11 bases agree with TRBD1. The CDR3 sequence is 15 residues long. Germline assignment: CDR1 SNHLY and CDR2 FYNNEI. J lost 4 bases, V lost 4 bases, and 3 bases had no gene match. The CDR3 DNA reads as TGTGCCAGCAGTGGGACAGGGGGCGGGAATCAGCCCCAGCATTTT. This translates into CASSGTGGGNQPQHF. The full variable domain, rest sourced from reference TRBV2 and TRBJ1-5, is EPEVTQTPSHQVTQMGQEVILRCVPISNHLYFYWYRQILGQKVEFLVSFYNNEISEKSEIFDDQFSVERPDGSNFTLKIRSTKLEDSAMYFCASSGTGGGNQPQHFGDGTRLSIL.

The CDR3 coding sequence is TGTGCCAGTAGGGGGAGTGGTGAAAAACTGTTTTTT. It is translated as CASRGSGEKLFF. The chain couples TRBV19 to TRBJ1-4; no reliable D call. The V end was cut by 6 bases, the J end by 7 bases, with 9 bases between. CDR1 LNHDA and CDR2 SQIVND come from the germline V gene (reference sequence). The CDR3 is 12 amino acids.

The chain carries TRBV6-2 or TRBV6-3 and TRBJ2-5; 7 nucleotides agree with TRBD1. The CDR3 covers 15 residues. V lost 3 bases, J lost 5 bases, and 9 bases stayed unmatched. Germline CDR1 MNHEY, CDR2 SVGEGT. The CDR3 DNA reads as TGTGCCAGCAGTTATGGGCAGGGGGTCGGTGAGACCCAGTACTTC. This gives the protein CASSYGQGVGETQYF.

The J gene is TRBJ2-3, the V gene TRBV6-5, with no clear D. The CDR3 is made up of 15 amino acids. Trimming stripped 2 bases from V and 0 bases from J, with 9 bases between. Germline-derived CDR1 and CDR2 are MNHEY and SVGAGI. CDR3 nucleotide sequence: TGTGCCAGCAGTTACAAGCTACCTAGCACAGATACGCAGTATTTT. Encoded protein: CASSYKLPSTDTQYF.

J is TRBJ1-2 and V is TRBV6-1; the D gene is possibly TRBD1 (6 bases). Germline V gene lookup returns CDR1 MNHNS and CDR2 SASEGT. The CDR3 has 14 residues. V dropped 1 base and J dropped 4 bases, with 10 bases sitting between them. As DNA, the CDR3 is TGTGCCAGCAGTGAAGGGGTAGGGGGCTATGGCTACACCTTC. Translated: CASSEGVGGYGYTF.

The chain carries TRBV6-1 and TRBJ2-5; TRBD2 matches at 12 bases. CDR1 and CDR2 from the germline V gene are MNHNS and SASEGT. The trim removed 4 bases at V and 4 bases at J, leaving 13 bases unmatched. CDR3 length equals 18 residues. The CDR3, as DNA: TGTGCCAGCAGTGTGCTAGCGGGGGGGACGTCAAGTCGAGAGACCCAGTACTTC. Its translation: CASSVLAGGTSSRETQYF.

The CDR3 protein is CASSYLQGHNEQFF. The CDR3 coding sequence is TGTGCCAGCAGTTACTTACAGGGCCACAATGAGCAGTTCTTC. V is TRBV6-5 and J is TRBJ2-1, with D perhaps TRBD1 (6 bases). V was shortened by 1 base and J by 5 bases, with 9 bases between the two germline ends. This CDR3 is 14 amino acids long. Germline assignment: CDR1 MNHEY and CDR2 SVGAGI.

The chain joins TRBV10-3 to TRBJ1-2; 11 positions agree with TRBD1. The CDR3 spans 13 residues. Per the germline V gene, CDR1 is ENHRY and CDR2 is SYGVKD. V trimming: 4 bases; J trimming: 9 bases; junction bases outside the gene matches: 4. The CDR3 DNA reads as TGTGCCATCAGTGTGGACAGGGGGCAACGCTACACCTTC. Its protein product is CAISVDRGQRYTF.

The V gene is TRBV30, the J gene TRBJ2-7; 7 bases line up with TRBD1. CDR1 GTSNPN and CDR2 SVGIG come from the germline V gene (reference sequence). This CDR3 is built from 12 residues. V was pared by 2 bases and J by 7 bases, with 5 bases of the junction left unmatched. Here the CDR3 DNA reads TGTGCCTGGAGTCATGGACAGGCGGAGCAGTACTTC. Its translation is CAWSHGQAEQYF. Drawing the rest from reference TRBV30 and TRBJ2-7, the complete variable domain is SQTIHQWPATLVQPVGSPLSLECTVEGTSNPNLYWYRQAAGRGLQLLFYSVGIGQISSEVPQNLSASRPQDRQFILSSKKLLLSDSGFYLCAWSHGQAEQYFGPGTRLTVT.

The rearrangement joins TRBV10-3 to TRBJ1-5; weak D call: TRBD1 (5 bases). Germline V gene sequence: CDR1 ENHRY, CDR2 SYGVKD. CDR3 length: 13 amino acids. V dropped 7 bases and J dropped 4 bases, with 11 bases sitting between them. The CDR3 here is CAITEDINQPQHF. DNA for the CDR3: TGTGCCATCACCGAGGACATTAATCAGCCCCAGCATTTT.

This sequence joins TRBV30 and TRBJ1-5, with D perhaps matching TRBD1 (5 bases). Trimming removed 2 bases at V and 6 bases at J, with 17 bases between. The CDR3 runs to 15 residues. Germline V gene data show CDR1 as GTSNPN and CDR2 as SVGIG (reference sequence). As DNA, the CDR3 is TGTGCCTGGAGTCCCCTCCCCGGGGGAGCTCAGCCCCAGCATTTT. Translated, it gives CAWSPLPGGAQPQHF.

The chain is built from TRBV28 and TRBJ1-5; D is unresolved. V was trimmed by 6 bases and J by 3 bases, leaving 18 bases between them. Germline V gene sequence: CDR1 MDHEN, CDR2 SYDVKM. The CDR3 covers 16 residues. In DNA form, the CDR3 reads TGTGCCAGCAGCCCCACATCCCGGGTTACCAATCAGCCCCAGCATTTT. It translates to CASSPTSRVTNQPQHF.

The CDR3 reads CATSRDLGGVQPQHF. CDR3 DNA: TGTGCCACCAGCAGAGATCTGGGGGGGGTTCAGCCCCAGCATTTT. The rearrangement links TRBV15 to TRBJ1-5, with D maybe TRBD1 (5 bases). With 0 bases removed from V and 6 bases from J, the gap between germline ends came to 12 bases. The germline CDR1 and CDR2 sequences are LNHNV and YYDKDF (reference sequence). The CDR3 contains 15 residues.

This rearrangement joins TRBV30 to TRBJ1-3, with D perhaps TRBD1 (6 bases). Trimming stripped 5 bases from V and 2 bases from J, with 13 bases between. Per the germline V gene, CDR1 is GTSNPN and CDR2 is SVGIG (reference sequence). The CDR3 is 14 amino acids. Here the CDR3 DNA reads TGTGCCTGGCAGGGGATTGGCGCTGGAAACACCATATATTTT. Translating gives CAWQGIGAGNTIYF.

This clone was counted only a few times. This rearrangement joins TRBV5-1 to TRBJ2-7; TRBD2 agrees at 10 bases. V trimming: 0 bases; J trimming: 4 bases; junction bases outside the gene matches: 4. CDR1 SGHRS and CDR2 YFSETQ come from the germline V gene. CDR3 length equals 15 residues. In DNA form, the CDR3 reads TGCGCCAGCAGCTTGGATACTAGCGGGACGTACGAGCAGTACTTC. This translates into CASSLDTSGTYEQYF.

This chain uses TRBV27 with TRBJ2-2; TRBD2 matches 12 bases. The CDR3 consists of 16 residues. V gave up 3 bases and J gave up 4 bases; unmatched junction bases: 3. Per the germline V gene, CDR1 is MNHEY and CDR2 is SMNVEV (reference sequence). The CDR3 spells CASSFLAGGATGELFF. The CDR3 DNA follows: TGTGCCAGCAGTTTTCTAGCGGGAGGGGCCACCGGGGAGCTGTTTTTT.

The rearrangement links TRBV19 to TRBJ1-4, with D possibly TRBD1 on 5 matching bases. This CDR3 is 15 amino acids long. The V end lost 3 bases, the J end lost 7 bases, and 15 bases lay between the germline ends. The germline V gene has CDR1 LNHDA and CDR2 SQIVND (reference sequence). In DNA, the CDR3 is TGTGCCAGTAGTATTGGAGGAGGGGTCGGTGAAAAACTGTTTTTT. Protein: CASSIGGGVGEKLFF.